Below, 27 T cell receptor beta chains from the same sample are listed, as sequenced in a study of radiation and T cells in renal cell carcinoma. Sequenced by immunoSEQ multiplex PCR; TCRdb stores in-frame clones only, minus some. The sample holds approximately 150,000 clones, around 89% seen once. Sample time point: baseline pretreatment blood. Indicated treatment: 15 Gy SBRT to primary tumor, nephrectomy 4 weeks later. Sequences were derived from blood, sampled from a patient whose treatment included radiotherapy and nephrectomy. These receptors originate from an older woman with renal cell carcinoma.

The rearrangement uses TRBV19 and TRBJ2-7, with TRBD1 identical over 9 bases. This CDR3 has 17 residues. Trimming at V came to 0 bases and at J to 6 bases, leaving 12 bases not matched to a gene. In germline, CDR1 is LNHDA, CDR2 SQIVND (reference sequence). Here the CDR3 reads CASSIDRHGGQGVEQYF. For the CDR3, the DNA is TGTGCCAGTAGTATAGATCGGCACGGGGGACAGGGTGTCGAGCAGTACTTC.

This chain connects TRBV15 to TRBJ2-3, with D possibly called TRBD1 or TRBD2 (5 bases each). V gave up 5 bases and J gave up 3 bases, with 21 bases separating them. Germline lookup yields CDR1 LNHNV and CDR2 YYDKDF (reference sequence). This CDR3 contains 17 residues. The CDR3 is CATSPQARGFRTDTQYF. The CDR3 DNA reads as TGTGCCACCAGCCCCCAGGCACGGGGCTTTAGAACAGATACGCAGTATTTT.

The V gene is TRBV11-2, the J gene TRBJ2-7, with 11 bases identical to TRBD2. Germline V CDR1 and CDR2: SGHAT, FQNNGV. V was pared by 5 bases and J by 2 bases, with 5 bases of the junction left unmatched. The CDR3 contains 15 residues. The CDR3 coding sequence is TGTGCCAGCAGCATGGGACTAGCGGAGACCTACGAGCAGTACTTC. This translates into CASSMGLAETYEQYF.

The V and J genes are TRBV28 and TRBJ1-5, with D maybe TRBD1 (5 bases). Germline V gene lookup returns CDR1 MDHEN and CDR2 SYDVKM. Trimming pared 5 bases from V and 6 bases from J, leaving 14 bases between. The CDR3 has 14 residues. CDR3 sequence: CASSRRLGVQPQHF. DNA of the CDR3: TGTGCCAGCAGTCGGAGACTAGGGGTTCAGCCCCAGCATTTT.

The genes are TRBV7-9 and TRBJ1-2, with D possibly matching TRBD1 (6 bases). The CDR3 length is 13 residues. Germline values: CDR1 SEHNR, CDR2 FQNEAQ (reference sequence). Trimming took 5 bases from V and 6 from J, leaving 13 bases between them. The chain's CDR3 is CASSVGQRNGYTF. The CDR3 DNA is TGTGCCAGCAGCGTAGGACAGCGGAATGGCTACACCTTC.

The V and J genes are TRBV2 and TRBJ1-1, with D possibly being TRBD1 (5 bases). The CDR3 extends over 13 amino acids. V lost 7 bases to trimming and J lost 6 bases, with 15 bases between them. The germline gives CDR1 SNHLY, CDR2 FYNNEI. CDR3 residues: CASTSRVGAEAFF. CDR3 in DNA: TGTGCCAGCACCAGTCGGGTGGGGGCTGAAGCTTTCTTT.

The CDR3 bases are TGTGCCAGCAAGGAAGGGTTGACTGAAGCTTTCTTT. Translated: CASKEGLTEAFF. The gene calls are TRBV6-1 and TRBJ1-1; D call uncertain. Per germline, CDR1 MNHNS and CDR2 SASEGT. Trimming pared 7 bases from V and 5 bases from J, leaving 11 bases between. The CDR3 spans 12 residues.

This clone showed up just once. The V call is TRBV2, the J call TRBJ2-1; 7 bases map to TRBD2. Germline lookup yields CDR1 SNHLY and CDR2 FYNNEI. Trimming took 6 bases from V and 2 from J; bases not matched to a gene: 7. The CDR3 consists of 15 residues. CDR3 bases: TGTGCCAGCAGACCCGGGACTATAACCTACAATGAGCAGTTCTTC. This codes for CASRPGTITYNEQFF.

The J gene is TRBJ2-6, the V gene TRBV6-6; tentative D call: TRBD1 (6 bases). The germline CDR1 and CDR2 sequences are MNHNY and SVGAGI (reference sequence). V was cut by 5 bases and J by 0 bases, with 11 bases left in between. The CDR3 has 16 residues. The CDR3 reads CASSKSGDSGANVLTF. CDR3 nucleotides: TGTGCCAGCAGTAAATCAGGGGACTCTGGGGCCAACGTCCTGACTTTC.

The chain joins TRBV28 to TRBJ2-7, with D perhaps given as TRBD1 or TRBD2 (6 bases each). Trimming stripped 6 bases from V and 4 bases from J, with 19 bases between. CDR1 and CDR2 (germline): MDHEN, SYDVKM. This CDR3 is 15 amino acids long. The CDR3 DNA reads TGTGCCAGCAGAGGAGGGGGTGGGCATTTTTACGAGCAGTACTTC. Translated: CASRGGGGHFYEQYF.

This clone was recorded only once. This chain connects TRBV30 to TRBJ2-2; D may match TRBD1 or TRBD2 (5 bases each). From germline, CDR1 is GTSNPN and CDR2 SVGIG (reference sequence). There are 14 residues in the CDR3. V lost 7 bases to trimming and J lost 1 base, with 13 bases between them. The CDR3 nucleotides read TGTGCCTACTCCCGGGGCCAGAACACCGGGGAGCTGTTTTTT. Translation gives CAYSRGQNTGELFF.

The rearrangement links TRBV5-6 to TRBJ2-5; D not certain. The V end lost 1 base, the J end lost 0 bases, and 10 bases lay between the germline ends. Germline V gives CDR1 SGHDT, CDR2 YYEEEE. The length of the CDR3 is 15 residues. CDR3 sequence (DNA): TGTGCCAGCAGCTTGAACTACCTATACCAAGAGACCCAGTACTTC. It specifies CASSLNYLYQETQYF.

V is TRBV5-1 and J is TRBJ2-7, with TRBD2 identical over 8 bases. V trimming: 2 bases; J trimming: 3 bases; junction bases outside the gene matches: 4. The germline V gene encodes CDR1 SGHRS and CDR2 YFSETQ. The CDR3 runs 14 residues. The CDR3 is CASSLRGLGYEQYF. For the CDR3, the DNA is TGCGCCAGCAGCTTACGGGGACTAGGCTACGAGCAGTACTTC.

This clone was detected once. The V call is TRBV2, the J call TRBJ1-5; 10 bases map to TRBD1. V lost 6 bases and J lost 7; bases outside the gene matches: 6. The CDR3 is 14 residues long. Germline loops: CDR1 SNHLY, CDR2 FYNNEI. CDR3 sequence (DNA): TGTGCCAGCAGCCCGACAGGGGGCAGCCAGCCCCAGCATTTT. This encodes CASSPTGGSQPQHF.

This rearrangement joins TRBV2 to TRBJ1-2; the match to TRBD1 covers 9 bases. The CDR3 extends over 15 amino acids. J lost 5 bases, V lost 2 bases, and 6 bases had no gene match. CDR1 and CDR2 (germline): SNHLY, FYNNEI. CDR3 bases: TGTGCCAGCAGTGAAAACCTAGGGACAGGGTATGGCTACACCTTC. Translation gives CASSENLGTGYGYTF. The full variable domain, its missing parts supplied by reference TRBV2 and TRBJ1-2, is EPEVTQTPSHQVTQMGQEVILRCVPISNHLYFYWYRQILGQKVEFLVSFYNNEISEKSEIFDDQFSVERPDGSNFTLKIRSTKLEDSAMYFCASSENLGTGYGYTFGSGTRLTVV.

J is TRBJ2-7 and V is TRBV28; D is unresolved. CDR3 length: 15 residues. Per the germline V gene, CDR1 is MDHEN and CDR2 is SYDVKM. Trimming removed 5 bases at V and 0 bases at J, with 14 bases between. CDR3: CASSNTGTLSYEQYF. The CDR3 DNA sequence: TGTGCCAGCAGTAACACGGGCACCCTCTCCTACGAGCAGTACTTC.

The genes are TRBV10-3 and TRBJ2-7; the match to TRBD2 covers 7 bases. This CDR3 has 18 amino acids. V shed 0 bases and J 2 bases; nucleotides not matched to a gene: 13. Germline V lookup: CDR1 ENHRY, CDR2 SYGVKD. The CDR3 region has the DNA TGTGCCATCAGTGAGTCGTCCTCGGGGAGGGGCCTACCCTACGAGCAGTACTTC. It is translated as CAISESSSGRGLPYEQYF.

This clone has a handful of counts. The V and J genes are TRBV7-9 and TRBJ1-2; D is unclear. CDR3 size: 12 residues. Trimming took 5 bases from V and 8 from J, leaving 12 bases between them. The germline V gene encodes CDR1 SEHNR and CDR2 FQNEAQ (reference sequence). The CDR3 loop reads CASSTRQLGYTF. The CDR3 coding sequence is TGTGCCAGCAGCACAAGGCAGTTGGGCTACACCTTC. The full variable domain, completed using reference TRBV7-9 and TRBJ1-2, is DTGVSQNPRHKITKRGQNVTFRCDPISEHNRLYWYRQTLGQGPEFLTYFQNEAQLEKSRLLSDRFSAERPKGSFSTLEIQRTEQGDSAMYLCASSTRQLGYTFGSGTRLTVV.

The rearrangement uses TRBV6-6 and TRBJ1-5; 9 bases are shared with TRBD1. V was pared by 7 bases and J by 4 bases, with 5 bases of the junction left unmatched. The CDR3 runs to 14 residues. CDR1 is MNHNY and CDR2 is SVGAGI in the germline V gene (reference sequence). CDR3 amino acids: CASTGQGQNQPQHF. The CDR3 DNA reads as TGTGCCAGCACCGGACAGGGGCAAAATCAGCCCCAGCATTTT.

This clone occurred a few times. J is TRBJ1-6 and V is TRBV10-3, with D uncertain. Germline values: CDR1 ENHRY, CDR2 SYGVKD. CDR3 length equals 13 residues. V gave up 6 bases and J gave up 9 bases, with 12 bases separating them. The CDR3 here is CAIRGSSGSPLHF. The CDR3 coding sequence is TGTGCCATCAGGGGTTCCAGTGGTTCACCCCTCCACTTT.

This chain connects TRBV11-3 to TRBJ2-3; unclear D gene. V was clipped by 4 bases and J by 3 bases, with 11 bases between them. The CDR3 runs 14 residues. CDR1 is SGHNT, CDR2 YENEEA, per germline. The CDR3 DNA reads as TGTGCCAGCAGCTCCTCAGTTGGTACAGATACGCAGTATTTT. It encodes CASSSSVGTDTQYF.

This chain links TRBV13 with TRBJ1-6; D remains unclear. The CDR3 is made up of 16 amino acids. Per germline, CDR1 PRHDT and CDR2 FYEKMQ (reference sequence). Deletions cut 0 bases from V and 7 bases from J, with 13 bases between. CDR3 sequence reads: CASSLGSARRNSPLHF. CDR3 nucleotides: TGTGCCAGCAGCTTAGGATCCGCCCGAAGGAATTCACCCCTCCACTTT.

V is TRBV4-1 and J is TRBJ1-2; tentatively, D is TRBD1 (6 bases). Germline CDR1 and CDR2: MGHRA and YSYEKL. The CDR3 is 14 residues long. V lost 2 bases and J lost 2, with 9 bases in between. CDR3 DNA: TGCGCCAGCAGCCAATCGGACAGCAACTATGGCTACACCTTC. Translating it yields CASSQSDSNYGYTF.

The gene calls are TRBV7-2 and TRBJ2-7, with 7 positions matching TRBD2. CDR1 SGHTA and CDR2 FQGNSA come from the germline V gene. CDR3 length: 14 amino acids. With V trimmed by 6 bases and J by 2 bases, 7 bases remained unmatched. CDR3 bases: TGTGCCAGCAGTCTACTAGCGACCGCCTACGAGCAGTACTTC. It yields the protein CASSLLATAYEQYF. Filled out from reference TRBV7-2 and TRBJ2-7, the complete variable domain reads GAGVSQSPSNKVTEKGKDVELRCDPISGHTALYWYRQSLGQGLEFLIYFQGNSAPDKSGLPSDRFSAERTGGSVSTLTIQRTQQEDSAVYLCASSLLATAYEQYFGPGTRLTVT.

The chain joins TRBV30 to TRBJ2-7; D may be TRBD1 or TRBD2 (6 bases each). CDR1 is GTSNPN and CDR2 is SVGIG in the germline V gene (reference sequence). V lost 0 bases, J lost 0 bases, and 9 bases lay in between. The CDR3 length is 14 residues. DNA of the CDR3: TGTGCCTGGAGTGTAGGAGGGGGCTCCTACGAGCAGTACTTC. Its translation: CAWSVGGGSYEQYF.

The rearrangement links TRBV2 to TRBJ1-4; TRBD1 is a possible D gene (6 bases). CDR1 is SNHLY and CDR2 is FYNNEI in the germline V gene. The V end lost 6 bases, the J end lost 14 bases, and 16 bases lay between the germline ends. The CDR3 covers 12 residues. The CDR3 here is CASRLTGSALFF. The CDR3 DNA sequence: TGTGCCAGCAGACTCACAGGGAGTGCTCTGTTTTTT.

Points on this clone: Other nucleotide sequences in the sample specify the same CDR3. The chain employs TRBV28 and TRBJ1-2; D gene ambiguous. The length of the CDR3 is 13 residues. V shed 5 bases and J shed 4 bases, with 11 bases lying between them. Looked up from germline, CDR1 is MDHEN and CDR2 is SYDVKM. The CDR3 reads CASSLGRTYGYTF. CDR3 coding DNA: TGTGCCAGCAGTCTGGGTAGGACCTATGGCTACACCTTC.